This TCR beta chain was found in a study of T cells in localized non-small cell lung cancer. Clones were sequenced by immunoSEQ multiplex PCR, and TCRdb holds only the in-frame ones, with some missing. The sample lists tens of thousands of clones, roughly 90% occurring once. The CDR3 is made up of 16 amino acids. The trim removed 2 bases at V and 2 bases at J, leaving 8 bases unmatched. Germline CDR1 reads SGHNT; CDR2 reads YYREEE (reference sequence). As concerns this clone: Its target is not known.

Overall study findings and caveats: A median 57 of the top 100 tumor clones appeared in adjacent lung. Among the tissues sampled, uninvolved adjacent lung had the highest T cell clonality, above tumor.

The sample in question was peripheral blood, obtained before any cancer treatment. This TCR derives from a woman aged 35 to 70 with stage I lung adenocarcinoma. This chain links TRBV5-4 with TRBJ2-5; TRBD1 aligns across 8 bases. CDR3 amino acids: CASSFGLGQVQETQYF. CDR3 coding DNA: TGTGCCAGCAGCTTCGGGCTGGGACAGGTACAAGAGACCCAGTACTTC. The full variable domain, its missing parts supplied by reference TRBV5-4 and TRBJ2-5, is ETGVTQSPTHLIKTRGQQVTLRCSSQSGHNTVSWYQQALGQGPQFIFQYYREEENGRGNFPPRFSGLQFPNYSSELNVNALELDDSALYLCASSFGLGQVQETQYFGPGTRLLVL.